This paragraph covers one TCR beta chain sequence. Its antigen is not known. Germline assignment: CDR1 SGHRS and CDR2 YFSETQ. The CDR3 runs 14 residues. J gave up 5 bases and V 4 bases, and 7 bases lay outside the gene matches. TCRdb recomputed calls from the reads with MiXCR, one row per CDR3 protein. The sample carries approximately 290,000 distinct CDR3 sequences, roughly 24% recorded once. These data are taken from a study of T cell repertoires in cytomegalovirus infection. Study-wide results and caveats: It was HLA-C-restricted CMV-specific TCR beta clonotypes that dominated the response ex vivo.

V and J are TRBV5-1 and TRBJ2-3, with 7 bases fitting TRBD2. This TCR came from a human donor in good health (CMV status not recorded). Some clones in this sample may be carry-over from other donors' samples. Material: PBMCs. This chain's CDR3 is CASSGSGSRDTQYF. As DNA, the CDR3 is TGCGCCAGCAGCGGTAGCGGGTCCAGAGATACGCAGTATTTT. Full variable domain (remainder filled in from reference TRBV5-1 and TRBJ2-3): KAGVTQTPRYLIKTRGQQVTLSCSPISGHRSVSWYQQTPGQGLQFLFEYFSETQRNKGNFPGRFSGRQFSNSRSEMNVSTLELGDSALYLCASSGSGSRDTQYFGPGTRLTVL.